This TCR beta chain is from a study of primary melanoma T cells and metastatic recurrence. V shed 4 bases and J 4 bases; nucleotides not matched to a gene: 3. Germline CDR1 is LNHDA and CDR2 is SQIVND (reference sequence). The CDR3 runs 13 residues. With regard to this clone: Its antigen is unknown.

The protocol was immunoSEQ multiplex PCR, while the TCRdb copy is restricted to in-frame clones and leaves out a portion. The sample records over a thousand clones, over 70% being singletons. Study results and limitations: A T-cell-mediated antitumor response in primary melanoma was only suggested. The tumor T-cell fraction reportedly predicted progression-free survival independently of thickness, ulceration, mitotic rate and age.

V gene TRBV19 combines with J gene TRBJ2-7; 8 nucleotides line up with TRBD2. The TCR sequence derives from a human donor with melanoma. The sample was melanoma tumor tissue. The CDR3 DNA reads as TGTGCCAGTAGTACTGGACTAGCTTACGAGCAGTACTTC. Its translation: CASSTGLAYEQYF.